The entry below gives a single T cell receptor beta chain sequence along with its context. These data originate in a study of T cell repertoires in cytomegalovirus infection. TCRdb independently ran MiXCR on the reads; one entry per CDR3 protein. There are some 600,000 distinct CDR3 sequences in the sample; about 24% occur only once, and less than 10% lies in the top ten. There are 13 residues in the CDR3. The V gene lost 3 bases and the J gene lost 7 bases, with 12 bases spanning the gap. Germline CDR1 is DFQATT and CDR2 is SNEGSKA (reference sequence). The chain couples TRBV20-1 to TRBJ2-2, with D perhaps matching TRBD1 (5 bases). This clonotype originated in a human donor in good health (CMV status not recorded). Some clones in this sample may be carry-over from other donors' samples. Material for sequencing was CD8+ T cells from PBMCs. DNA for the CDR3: TGCAGTGCTAGTCGGGCAGGGCACGGGGAGCTGTTTTTT. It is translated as CSASRAGHGELFF.